This T cell receptor (beta chain) was identified during a study of HIV-infected patients and healthy controls. Study context: CD4 counts in about 85% of the 16 patients increased modestly yet significantly but stayed below normal. Findings of the study overall: Compared with controls, mean Gini indices were significantly raised in HIV-infected repertoires, possibly indicating oligoclonality.

This clonotype was counted many times. Antigen: not known. About 500 ng RNA was reverse transcribed with alpha and beta constant-region primers. Using multiplexing indices, alpha and beta chain libraries were generated apart by chain-specific third strand synthesis. TCRdb reanalysed the 5' RACE reads using MiXCR and keeps one entry per CDR3 protein. Of around 4,400 distinct CDR3 sequences in the sample, roughly 8% were seen once. No cell fractionation was done, so the repertoire covers all unsorted peripheral blood T cells. A roughly 2.5 ml peripheral blood sample was taken for RNA. The germline V gene encodes CDR1 SGHVS and CDR2 FQNEAQ. V was trimmed by 3 bases and J by 7 bases, leaving 16 bases between them. The CDR3 runs to 16 residues.

The specimen was blood, collected before antiretroviral therapy. V gene TRBV7-8 combines with J gene TRBJ1-6; D may be TRBD1 (6 bases). This TCR derives from an adult with HIV infection. The CDR3, as DNA: TGTGCCAGCAGCTTGGGGGAGACAGGCGGAAATTCACCCCTCCACTTT. Its translation: CASSLGETGGNSPLHF.